This T cell receptor (beta chain) originates from a study of T cells in Graves' hyperthyroidism and ophthalmopathy. Whole-study results and caveats: Also found in blood were most expanded thyroid clonotypes above 0.001.

This clonotype was detected ten times or more. Its antigen remains unidentified. The germline CDR1 and CDR2 sequences are MDHEN and SYDVKM. Trimming removed 7 bases from V and 5 bases from J; junction bases left unmatched: 6. The CDR3 extends over 13 amino acids. What was amplified from RNA transcripts were TCR beta CDR3 regions. Carried out on the TCR CDR3, a first-round RT-PCR used the HTBI primer set. TCRdb redid the calling of the multiplex PCR reads with MiXCR, one entry per CDR3 protein. This sample carries about 550,000 distinct CDR3 sequences, around 20% of them seen once, and the ten largest clones take roughly 29%.

V usage is TRBV28 and J usage is TRBJ1-2, with TRBD1 matching 8 bases. The source is a man between 18 and 35 years old with Graves' hyperthyroidism. The sequenced sample was blood. The DNA of the CDR3 is TGTGCCAGCAAACCGGGACAGGCTTATGGCTACACCTTC. Protein product: CASKPGQAYGYTF.